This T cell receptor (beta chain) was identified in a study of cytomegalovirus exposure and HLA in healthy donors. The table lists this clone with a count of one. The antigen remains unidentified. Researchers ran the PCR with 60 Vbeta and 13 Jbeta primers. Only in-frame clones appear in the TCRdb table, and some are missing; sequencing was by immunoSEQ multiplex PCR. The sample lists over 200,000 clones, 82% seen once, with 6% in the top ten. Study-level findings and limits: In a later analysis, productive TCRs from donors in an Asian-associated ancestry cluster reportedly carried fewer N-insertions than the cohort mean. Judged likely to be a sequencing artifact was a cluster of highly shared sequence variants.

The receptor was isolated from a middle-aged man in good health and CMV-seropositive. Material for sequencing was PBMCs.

CDR3 loop: CASDSTSNQPQHF. The CDR3 DNA follows: TGTGCCAGTGACAGCACCAGCAATCAGCCCCAGCATTTT. V is TRBV19 and J is TRBJ1-5, with D possibly being TRBD1 (5 bases). The germline gives CDR1 LNHDA, CDR2 SQIVND (reference sequence). The CDR3 contains 13 residues. V was clipped by 8 bases and J by 1 base, with 9 bases between them. The variable domain in full, completed from reference TRBV19 and TRBJ1-5, reads DGGITQSPKYLFRKEGQNVTLSCEQNLNHDAMYWYRQDPGQGLRLIYYSQIVNDFQKGDIAEGYSVSREKKESFPLTVTSAQKNPTAFYLCASDSTSNQPQHFGDGTRLSIL.